This T cell receptor delta chain came from a study of Vδ1+ human thymocytes. Study-wide results and caveats: The authors advised highly purified populations and single-cell validation. About 20% of thymic delta-chain sequences were Vdelta2, with few Vdelta3, unlike blood Vdelta1+ controls. Highly polyclonal TRG and TRD repertoires with Gaussian CDR3 length distributions appeared in thymus.

Turning to this clone: The antigen is not known.

Germline V gives CDR1 TSWWSYY, CDR2 QGS. The V end lost 2 bases, the J end lost 5 bases, and 27 bases lay between the germline ends. The CDR3 totals 19 residues. After alphabeta T cell depletion, CD3+ Vdelta1+ Vdelta2- thymocytes were sorted. The template was reverse-transcribed extracted RNA. CDR3 amplicons came from multiplex PCR with pooled V-gene forward and constant-region reverse primers. TCRdb re-identified clones in the multiplex PCR reads via CATT. Of 70,000 to 90,000 delta-chain clones in the sample, about 30% were seen once. The gene calls are TRDV1 and TRDJ1; the D gene is possibly TRDD3 (5 bases). The receptor comes from a boy under two years old who had congenital heart surgery. Sample: Vdelta1+ gamma-delta thymocytes from the thymus. The subset is: FACS-sorted CD3+ TCRalphabeta- TCRVdelta1+ TCRVdelta2- thymocytes. The chain's CDR3 is CALGEIISRDVPPRDKLIF. The CDR3 DNA follows: TGTGCTCTTGGGGAAATAATATCGAGGGATGTACCCCCTAGGGATAAACTCATCTTT.